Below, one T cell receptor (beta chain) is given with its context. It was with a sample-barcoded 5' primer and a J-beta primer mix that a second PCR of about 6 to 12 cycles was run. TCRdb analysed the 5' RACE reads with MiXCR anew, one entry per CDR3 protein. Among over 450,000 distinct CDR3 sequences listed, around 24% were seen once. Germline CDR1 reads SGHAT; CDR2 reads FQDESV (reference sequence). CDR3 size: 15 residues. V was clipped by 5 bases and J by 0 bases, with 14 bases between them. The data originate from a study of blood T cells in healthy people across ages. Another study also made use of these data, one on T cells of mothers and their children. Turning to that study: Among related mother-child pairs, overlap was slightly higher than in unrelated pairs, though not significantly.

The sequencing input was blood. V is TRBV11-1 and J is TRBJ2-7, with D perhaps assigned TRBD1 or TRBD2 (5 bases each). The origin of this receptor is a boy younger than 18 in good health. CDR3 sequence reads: CASSQPGRSSYEQYF. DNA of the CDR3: TGTGCCAGCAGCCAACCGGGACGCAGCTCCTACGAGCAGTACTTC.